The sample holds a few counts of the clone carrying this T cell receptor beta chain. Its cognate antigen is unknown. The CDR3 extends over 14 amino acids. The ends lost 3 bases at V and 5 bases at J; junction bases unmatched: 6. Germline CDR1 ENHRY, CDR2 SYGVKD. Alopecia areata patients provided lesional scalp punch biopsies and peripheral blood, both collected for the study. This entry is derived from a study of CD8+ T cells in alopecia areata. Sequencing relied on a cDNA template that was reverse transcribed from extracted RNA. TCRdb keeps only in-frame clones here, not all; method: immunoSEQ multiplex PCR. Found here are some 150,000 clones, less than 75% of them singletons; the top ten hold about an eighth. Findings and caveats of the study: Besides other cells, scalp samples also yield sequences of resident alphabeta T cells from normal skin. Affected lesional scalp, above all in alopecia totalis/universalis, was more clonal than normal scalp.

Specimen: CD8+ T cells sorted from blood, collected at week 0. This chain joins TRBV10-3 and TRBJ2-5, with 7 nucleotides matching TRBD1. This receptor was taken from a human donor with alopecia areata. CDR3 amino acids: CAISDLTGLETQYF. The CDR3 DNA sequence: TGTGCCATCAGTGATTTGACAGGGTTGGAGACCCAGTACTTC.